This T cell receptor beta chain came from a study of T cell responses to AZD1222 COVID-19 vaccine. Across the study: Some second doses came at about 4 weeks and others at about 12 weeks; these were pooled. The study's findings and limits: Breadth and depth of Spike-specific TCRs rose after two AZD1222 doses. Reportedly, nearly half the spike-specific TCRs target unmutated variant regions.

There are a few counts of this clone. The antigen is undetermined. The table came from immunoSEQ multiplex PCR; TCRdb's copy has only in-frame clones and leaves some out. The table includes approximately 100,000 clones, about 86% detected once. CDR3 length equals 15 residues. V was trimmed by 1 base and J by 4 bases, leaving 13 bases between them. Germline assignment: CDR1 SEHNR and CDR2 FQNEAQ (reference sequence). The sequence derives from an adult in good health. V usage is TRBV7-9 and J usage is TRBJ1-1, with a tentative D call TRBD1 (5 bases). Sequencing used peripheral blood, obtained on day 0 of AZD1222 vaccination. The chain's CDR3 is CASSLGRQGSTEAFF. The CDR3 nucleotides are TGTGCCAGCAGCTTAGGGCGCCAGGGCTCCACTGAAGCTTTCTTT.